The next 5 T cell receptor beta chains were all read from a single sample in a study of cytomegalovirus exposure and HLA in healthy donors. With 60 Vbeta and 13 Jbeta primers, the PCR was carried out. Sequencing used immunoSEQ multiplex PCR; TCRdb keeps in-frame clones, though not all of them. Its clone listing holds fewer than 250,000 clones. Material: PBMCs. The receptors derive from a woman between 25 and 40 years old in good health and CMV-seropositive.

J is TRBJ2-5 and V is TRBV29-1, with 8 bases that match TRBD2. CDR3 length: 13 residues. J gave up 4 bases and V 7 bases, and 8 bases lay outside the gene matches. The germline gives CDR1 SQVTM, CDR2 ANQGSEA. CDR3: CSAGGGTRETQYF. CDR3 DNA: TGCAGCGCCGGGGGGGGGACACGAGAGACCCAGTACTTC.

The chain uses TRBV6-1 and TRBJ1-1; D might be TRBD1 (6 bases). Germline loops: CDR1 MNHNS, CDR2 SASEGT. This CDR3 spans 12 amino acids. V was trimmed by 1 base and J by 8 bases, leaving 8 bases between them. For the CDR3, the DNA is TGTGCCAGCAGTGAAGGGACAGTAGAAGCTTTCTTT. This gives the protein CASSEGTVEAFF.

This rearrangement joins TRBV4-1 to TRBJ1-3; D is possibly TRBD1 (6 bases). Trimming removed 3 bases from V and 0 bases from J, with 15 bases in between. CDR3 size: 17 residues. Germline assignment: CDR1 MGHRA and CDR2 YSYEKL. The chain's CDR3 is CASSQNGQTNSGNTIYF. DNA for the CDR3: TGCGCCAGCAGCCAGAACGGACAGACTAACTCTGGAAACACCATATATTTT.

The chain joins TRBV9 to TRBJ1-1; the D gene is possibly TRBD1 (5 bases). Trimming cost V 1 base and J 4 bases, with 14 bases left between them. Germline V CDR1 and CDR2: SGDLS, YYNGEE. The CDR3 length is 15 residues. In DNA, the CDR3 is TGTGCCAGCAGCGTACGGGGGAGCGGAGGCACTGAAGCTTTCTTT. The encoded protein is CASSVRGSGGTEAFF.

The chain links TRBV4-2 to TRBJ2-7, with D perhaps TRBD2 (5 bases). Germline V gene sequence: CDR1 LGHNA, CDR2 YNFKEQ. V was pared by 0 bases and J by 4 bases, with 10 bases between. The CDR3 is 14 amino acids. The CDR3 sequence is CASSQEVTGYEQYF. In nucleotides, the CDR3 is TGTGCCAGCAGCCAAGAAGTCACGGGGTACGAGCAGTACTTC.